The entry below gives a single TCR beta chain sequence along with its context. Its antigen is as yet unknown. Donors were ostensibly healthy at sampling, although undocumented immune exposures were probable. A multiplex PCR was run with 60 Vbeta primers and 13 Jbeta primers. TCRdb keeps only in-frame clones here, not all; method: immunoSEQ multiplex PCR. The repertoire holds around 110,000 clones, around 75% seen once, with over 1.5% in the top ten. Looked up from germline, CDR1 is MNHEY and CDR2 is SVGAGI. Trimming took 5 bases from V and 5 from J, leaving 6 bases between them. The CDR3 spans 12 residues. The data belong to a study of cytomegalovirus exposure and HLA in healthy donors. Study results and caveats: CMV serostatus was the only immune exposure information that was available. Links to common viral pathogens appeared, in a later analysis, for several of the most significant clusters. Later work showed greater clonal expansion in HLA-associated TCR beta chains than in equally common others.

The sample comprised PBMCs. The V call is TRBV6-5, the J call TRBJ2-2; D may be TRBD1 (6 bases). The receptor was isolated from a young woman in good health and CMV-seronegative. In DNA form, the CDR3 reads TGTGCCAGCAGTCAGGGGACCGGGGAGCTGTTTTTT. It specifies CASSQGTGELFF.